A selection of T cell receptor beta chains follows, all from one sample in a study of control samples from healthy donors and cancer patients. Sequencing used immunoSEQ multiplex PCR; TCRdb keeps in-frame clones, though not all of them. Of over 150,000 clones listed, approximately 92% were seen once; the top ten hold about 1.6%. Sample: blood. These receptors were obtained from a young man in good health. CDR3s include the opening cysteine and the closing phenylalanine or tryptophan.

TRBJ2-2 | TRBV24-1 | CATSDTRGTGTGELFF
TRBJ2-5 | TRBV6-5 | CAVGSPGQGGETQYF
TRBJ2-7 | TRBV4-2 | CASSRSSYEQYF
TRBJ2-7 | TRBV15 | CATSRDREGAGEQYF
TRBJ1-2 | TRBV7-9 | CASSPGGDSDFYGYTF
TRBJ2-7 | TRBV18 | CASSPTTWGEQYF
TRBJ2-5 | TRBV5-1 | CASRPIITQETQYF
TRBJ2-1 | TRBV5-1 | CASSLRTSGGYNEQFF
TRBJ2-7 | TRBV28 | CASSPYLGGSSYEQYF
TRBJ1-4 | TRBV6-5 | CASSLQGQGEEKLFF
TRBJ1-2 | TRBV29-1 | CSVQQAPSYGYTF
TRBJ1-5 | TRBV28 | CASHSLNQPQHF
TRBJ2-7 | TRBV11-2 | CASSLAASGGAGSYEQYF
TRBJ2-3 | TRBV4-1 | CASSLRLAGGSTDTQYF
TRBJ2-7 | TRBV12-3/TRBV12-4 | CASSLVRGYEQYF
TRBJ2-7 | TRBV19 | CASSPGSYEQYF
TRBJ1-1 | TRBV18 | CASSPPGRNTEAFF
TRBJ1-2 | TRBV13 | CASRSRTDYYGYTF
TRBJ1-4 | TRBV3-1/TRBV3-2 | CASSQGLRGPNEKLFF
TRBJ1-3 | TRBV18 | CASSPLGLENGNTIYF
TRBJ2-3 | TRBV7-3 | CASSLAPLDTQYF
TRBJ1-1 | TRBV19 | CASSPWDNLPMNTEAFF
TRBJ2-1 | TRBV6-5 | CASSYPALGRNEQFF
TRBJ2-3 | TRBV3-1/TRBV3-2 | CASSQDGSDRDTQYF
TRBJ2-1 | TRBV18 | CASSPRKARDNEQFF
TRBJ2-1 | TRBV1 | CTSSPTRDEQFF
TRBJ2-1 | TRBV12-3/TRBV12-4 | CASRDRAYNEQFF
TRBJ1-4 | TRBV6-1 | CASSENHNEKLFF
TRBJ2-3 | TRBV21-1 | CASSRCMDTQYF
TRBJ2-5 | TRBV21-1 | CASSKNHGGVLIRIQETQYF
TRBJ1-4 | TRBV5-1 | CASSSTASGGREKLFF
TRBJ2-3 | TRBV10-3 | CAISEPKGRGGTDTQYF
TRBJ2-7 | TRBV27 | CASRGGGGDPREQYF
TRBJ2-1 | TRBV5-1 | CASSLATMDNEQFF
TRBJ2-3 | TRBV5-1 | CASSDGADTQYF
TRBJ1-1 | TRBV5-4 | CASSLAGGRTEAFF
TRBJ2-3 | TRBV5-1 | CASSLGAGAIDTQYF